This T cell receptor (beta chain) was observed in a study of T cell changes during pregnancy in multiple sclerosis. The ends were cut back, 4 bases at V and 2 bases at J, with 14 bases in the middle. CDR3 length: 16 residues. Germline V gene data show CDR1 as KGHSH and CDR2 as LQKENI. The protocol was immunoSEQ multiplex PCR, while the TCRdb copy is restricted to in-frame clones and leaves out a portion. The sample has approximately 100,000 clones, around 90% seen once. This clone was recorded only once. Specimen: peripheral blood, collected in the second trimester of pregnancy. J is TRBJ2-2 and V is TRBV18, with D perhaps matching TRBD2 (6 bases). The TCR originated in a female donor with multiple sclerosis, enrolled in a pregnancy study. The CDR3 region is CASSQWGDVNTGELFF. Written as DNA, the CDR3 is TGTGCCAGCTCACAGTGGGGGGACGTAAACACCGGGGAGCTGTTTTTT.